This entry features one T cell receptor (beta chain) sequence. What it binds is not known. Using immunoSEQ multiplex PCR, the repertoire was profiled, and TCRdb retains in-frame clones only, with some absent. The sample includes 90,000 to 130,000 clones, around 83% of them seen just once. This sample stems from a study of T cell responses to AZD1222 COVID-19 vaccine. Findings and caveats of the study: In a largely white British group with more females than males, clonal diversity was possibly underestimated. Close to half of spike-specific TCRs reportedly recognize unmutated variant regions.

This TCR was recovered from an adult in good health. Sequenced material: peripheral blood, taken on day 0 of AZD1222 vaccination.

The chain's CDR3 is CASSDSLRFTQGGQPQHF. The CDR3 bases are TGTGCCAGCAGTGATTCCCTGCGGTTTACACAGGGGGGACAGCCCCAGCATTTT. This chain connects TRBV6-1 to TRBJ1-5, with TRBD1 matching over 8 bases. The CDR3 has 18 residues. Germline CDR1 MNHNS, CDR2 SASEGT. V shed 3 bases, J shed 7 bases, and the junction held 17 bases outside the gene matches.